What follows describes a single T cell receptor (beta chain). Its antigen is not yet known. It may be a read error: a sequence one base away is much more abundant. The CDR3 does not close with the conserved phenylalanine or tryptophan, likely indicating a read error. CDR1 SGHNT and CDR2 YYREEE are derived from the germline V gene (reference sequence). The CDR3 contains 14 residues when both ends are counted. This entry keeps only the CDR3 DNA: 42 bases, framed from base 1. V is trimmed back by 4 bases and J by 2 bases, and the junction contains 5 bases that no gene match accounts for. Donors were healthy HIV-negative adults with no recently reported acute infections or vaccinations. Every donor was a Caucasian adult residing in Nashville, Tennessee, USA. CD4+ T cells were enriched by magnetic negative selection; naive cells were then positively selected on CD45RA, and the negative fraction formed the memory subset. Blood was collected by leukapheresis, and PBMCs were isolated by Ficoll-Histopaque density gradient centrifugation and then cryopreserved in liquid nitrogen vapor phase. Purity and quantity of every magnetically sorted T cell population were checked by analytical flow cytometry. Each sorted fraction had its genomic DNA isolated and then quantified by UV absorbance on a Nanodrop 2000c.

These data belong to a study of shared clonotypes between healthy human individuals (dated by TCRdb to the early 2020s). As for the study more broadly: A few men and a couple of women, aged 18 to 49 years, made up the cohort. To estimate repertoire size and how much clonotypes are shared between individuals, the study performed deep sequencing of blood TCR repertoires from roughly five healthy adults. Per donor, three plates each were used for CD4 naive and CD4 memory, two for CD8 naive, and one for CD8 memory. Between about 0.8 and 9.5 billion PBMCs per donor were obtained by leukapheresis. Libraries were prepared and TCR repertoires were sequenced by different laboratories using diverse techniques, in order to increase sequencing depth and limit assay-specific biases.

Using the deep immunoSEQ assay, TCR CDR3 regions were amplified from genomic DNA by multiplex PCR. Extracted genomic DNA from each cell subset was distributed evenly across all wells of several immunoSEQ 96-well plates, and each plate was treated as a replicate. Each replicate PCR for sorted subsets received roughly 0.2 ug genomic DNA, equal to tens of thousands of T cell genomes. The purified libraries were quantified using a Qubit 3.0 fluorometer, sized with a Bioanalyzer 2100, and then quantified again using the KAPA Library Quantification kit. Every immunoSEQ 96-well plate was sequenced on a dedicated single-read 150-cycle Illumina NextSeq 550 flow cell. As for the authors' bioinformatics: The immunoSEQ output contained only junctional sequences without quality scores, so filtering could not match that applied to full-length reads. Sequences were annotated with PyIR, a Python wrapper for IgBLAST v1.9, and V/J genes and CDR3 were assigned using IMGT germline references. Any read was removed if the V/J assignment was weak (E-value above 1e-6), the CDR3 was missing, or the read contained stop codons, out-of-frame junctions, or ambiguous translated residues. V3J clonotypes were defined as sequences sharing the same inferred V gene, J gene, and CDR3 amino acid sequence. The percentage overlap between two repertoires was calculated by dividing the number of shared unique clonotypes by the size of the smaller repertoire. RTK rarefaction, the Chao1 estimator, and Recon v2.1 estimates of unobserved clonotypes were used to assess repertoire richness. For all TCRbeta clonotypes obtained by the gDNA method from several donors, generation probabilities were computed with OLGA. As stored in TCRdb, this immuneACCESS dataset retains in-frame rearrangements with V and J assigned. A fraction of the clones does not appear; measured against another copy, unresolved V genes explain less than half of the discrepancy, and the remainder lacks a known reason. V, J and clone size are taken as reported in that table, and D and trimming were inferred from the DNA itself. This sample gives some 2,000,000 clones in total; 95% of them show up just once. The ten top clones hold more than 0.1% of the sample.

Overall results and qualifications from the work: Rarefaction of sorted-subset datasets indicated incomplete sequencing despite the large sequencing depth. The small number of donors limited the genetic and exposure-history diversity represented. When a handful of donors were compared, the shared fraction of clonotypes was around 5% for naive CD4, approximately 3.5% for naive CD8, 2.3% for memory CD4, and less than 0.45% for memory CD8. Sampling was restricted to blood, and TCR repertoires in tissue are likely to differ from TCR repertoires in blood. Clonotypes shared by all four sorted-subset donors showed higher generation probabilities than non-shared clonotypes. Pairwise subsampling led to the expectation that sequencing depth would affect the degree of clonotype sharing among donors. Estimated clonotype richness was generally larger for naive than for memory subsets.

In this chain, TRBV5-4 is recombined with TRBJ1-2; 7 bases in the junction line up with TRBD1. This clonotype originated in a man between 18 and 29 years old in good health. The specimen was naive CD4+ T cells sorted from blood. In the paper's terms, the cell subset or site label means: CD45RA+ positively selected. The base sequence is TGTGCCAGCAGCCCCCCGGGACAGAACTATGGCTACACCCTC. Its translation reads: CASSPPGQNYGYTL.